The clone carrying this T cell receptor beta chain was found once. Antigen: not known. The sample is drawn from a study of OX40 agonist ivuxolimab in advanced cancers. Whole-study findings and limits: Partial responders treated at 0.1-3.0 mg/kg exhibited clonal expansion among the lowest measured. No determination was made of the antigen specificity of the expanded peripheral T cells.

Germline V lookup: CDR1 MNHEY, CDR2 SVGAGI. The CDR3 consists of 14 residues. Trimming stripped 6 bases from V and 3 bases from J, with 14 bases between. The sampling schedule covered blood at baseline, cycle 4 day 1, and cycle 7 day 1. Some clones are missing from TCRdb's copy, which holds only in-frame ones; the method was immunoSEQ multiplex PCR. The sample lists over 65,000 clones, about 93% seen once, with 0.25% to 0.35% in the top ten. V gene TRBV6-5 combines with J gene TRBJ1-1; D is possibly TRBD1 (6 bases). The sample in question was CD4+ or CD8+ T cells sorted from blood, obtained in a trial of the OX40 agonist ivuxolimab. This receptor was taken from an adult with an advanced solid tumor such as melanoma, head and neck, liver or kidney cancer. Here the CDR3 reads CASRSRGTDTEAFF. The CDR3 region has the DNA TGTGCCAGCAGGAGCAGGGGAACGGACACTGAAGCTTTCTTT.